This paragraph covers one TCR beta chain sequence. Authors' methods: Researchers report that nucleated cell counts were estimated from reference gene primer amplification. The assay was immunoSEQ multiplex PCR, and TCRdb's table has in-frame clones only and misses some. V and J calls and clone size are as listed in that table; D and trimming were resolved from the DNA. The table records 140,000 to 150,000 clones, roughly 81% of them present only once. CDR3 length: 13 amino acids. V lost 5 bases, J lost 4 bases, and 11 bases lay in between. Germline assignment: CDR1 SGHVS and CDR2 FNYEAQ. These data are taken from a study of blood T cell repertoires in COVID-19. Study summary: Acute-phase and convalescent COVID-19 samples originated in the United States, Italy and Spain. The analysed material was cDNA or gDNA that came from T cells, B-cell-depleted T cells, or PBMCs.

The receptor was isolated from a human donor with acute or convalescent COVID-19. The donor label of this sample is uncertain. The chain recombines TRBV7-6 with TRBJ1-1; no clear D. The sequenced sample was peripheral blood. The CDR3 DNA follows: TGTGCCAGCAGCCACGGAAGCGGCACTGAAGCTTTCTTT. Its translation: CASSHGSGTEAFF. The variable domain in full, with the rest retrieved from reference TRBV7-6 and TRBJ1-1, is GAGVSQSPRYKVTKRGQDVALRCDPISGHVSLYWYRQALGQGPEFLTYFNYEAQQDKSGLPNDRFSAERPEGSISTLTIQRTEQRDSAMYRCASSHGSGTEAFFGQGTRLTVV.